The 30 T cell receptor beta chains below were found in one sample sequenced in a study of T cell repertoires in cytomegalovirus infection. TCRdb ran MiXCR on the reads and lists one entry per CDR3 protein. The table includes 450,000 to 650,000 distinct CDR3 sequences, roughly 42% detected once. Their specific antigens are unknown. This specimen was cultured PBMCs, taken from culture after CMV antigen stimulation. The receptor set was obtained from a human donor in good health (CMV status not recorded). Some clones in this sample may be carry-over from other donors' samples.

In this sample, this clonotype turned up once. V usage is TRBV18 and J usage is TRBJ1-5; no definite D call. The CDR3 is 16 amino acids. Trimming stripped 1 base from V and 1 base from J, with 11 bases between. Germline CDR1 KGHSH, CDR2 LQKENI. The CDR3 here is CASSPQGYQSNQPQHF. The CDR3 DNA reads TGTGCCAGCTCACCACAAGGGTATCAGAGCAATCAGCCCCAGCATTTT.

The chain employs TRBV7-2 and TRBJ2-3; 12 bases match TRBD2. V was clipped by 5 bases and J by 8 bases; unmatched bases: 11. CDR1 and CDR2 from the germline V gene are SGHTA and FQGNSA. The CDR3 consists of 16 residues. The CDR3 nucleotides read TGTGCCAGCAGCCCACCGGGACTAGCGGGCCTGGGTACGCAGTATTTT. It yields the protein CASSPPGLAGLGTQYF.

The rearrangement links TRBV7-9 to TRBJ2-5; possible D gene TRBD2, 5 bases. Trimming removed 5 bases from V and 4 bases from J, with 11 bases in between. The germline V gene has CDR1 SEHNR and CDR2 FQNEAQ (reference sequence). CDR3 length: 13 amino acids. CDR3 DNA sequence: TGTGCCAGCAGCATAACTAGACGAGAGACCCAGTACTTC. It codes for CASSITRRETQYF.

The gene calls are TRBV5-1 and TRBJ2-7; 7 bases line up with TRBD1. The J segment lost 1 base and the V segment lost 4 bases, leaving 8 bases of the junction unmatched. The CDR3 totals 15 residues. Germline assignment: CDR1 SGHRS and CDR2 YFSETQ. As DNA, the CDR3 is TGCGCCAGCAGCCGGGACAGCGAAATATCCTACGAGCAGTACTTC. It is translated as CASSRDSEISYEQYF. Complete variable domain (other parts from reference TRBV5-1 and TRBJ2-7): KAGVTQTPRYLIKTRGQQVTLSCSPISGHRSVSWYQQTPGQGLQFLFEYFSETQRNKGNFPGRFSGRQFSNSRSEMNVSTLELGDSALYLCASSRDSEISYEQYFGPGTRLTVT.

This chain uses TRBV6-1 with TRBJ2-5; 7 bases line up with TRBD2. The CDR3 is 15 residues long. Trimming cost V 7 bases and J 4 bases; bases outside gene matches: 12. Germline V gene sequence: CDR1 MNHNS, CDR2 SASEGT. CDR3 amino acids: CASNGGGLVGETQYF. In DNA form, the CDR3 reads TGTGCCAGCAACGGGGGAGGGCTAGTCGGAGAGACCCAGTACTTC.

J is TRBJ2-3 and V is TRBV11-2; no firm D call. The germline gives CDR1 SGHAT, CDR2 FQNNGV. The CDR3 loop spans 13 amino acids. With 2 bases removed from V and 5 bases from J, the gap between germline ends came to 8 bases. DNA of the CDR3: TGTGCCAGCAGCTTACTTGAGCTAGATACGCAGTATTTT. Protein: CASSLLELDTQYF. Together with reference TRBV11-2 and TRBJ2-3, the CDR3 gives the full variable domain: EAGVAQSPRYKIIEKRQSVAFWCNPISGHATLYWYQQILGQGPKLLIQFQNNGVVDDSQLPKDRFSAERLKGVDSTLKIQPAKLEDSAVYLCASSLLELDTQYFGPGTRLTVL.

The chain carries TRBV9 and TRBJ2-1; D is unclear. This CDR3 is 15 amino acids long. The germline CDR1 and CDR2 sequences are SGDLS and YYNGEE. Trimming removed 0 bases from V and 5 bases from J, with 12 bases in between. The CDR3 nucleotides read TGTGCCAGCAGCGTAGGGGCAGGAAGCAACAATGAGCAGTTCTTC. It codes for CASSVGAGSNNEQFF.

This clonotype occurred a few times. CDR3 sequence reads: CASSDKATNEKLFF. The CDR3 nucleotides are TGTGCCAGCAGTGATAAGGCAACTAATGAAAAACTGTTTTTT. The gene calls are TRBV2 and TRBJ1-4; D not resolved. There are 14 residues in the CDR3. In germline, CDR1 is SNHLY, CDR2 FYNNEI. V gave up 3 bases and J gave up 0 bases, with 5 bases separating them.

This chain links TRBV12-3 or TRBV12-4 with TRBJ2-3; D uncertain. The CDR3 loop spans 15 amino acids. Between the trimmed V and J ends, which lost 5 bases and 7 bases, there was a span of 19 bases. As DNA, the CDR3 is TGTGCCAGCAGTCCAAGTGTGTTAGCAGGTTATACGCAGTATTTT. Amino acids: CASSPSVLAGYTQYF.

The rearrangement links TRBV27 to TRBJ2-1, with D maybe TRBD1 (6 bases). The CDR3 is 16 residues long. Germline V lookup: CDR1 MNHEY, CDR2 SMNVEV (reference sequence). V lost 8 bases and J lost 0, with 17 bases in between. CDR3 region: CASARLTGRSYNEQFF. CDR3 nucleotides: TGTGCCAGCGCTCGACTGACAGGTCGCTCCTACAATGAGCAGTTCTTC.

J is TRBJ2-2 and V is TRBV4-1, with 10 bases lining up with TRBD2. Germline assignment: CDR1 MGHRA and CDR2 YSYEKL. The V and J ends lost 3 bases and 1 base, in that order; junction bases with no gene match: 5. The CDR3 contains 17 residues. Here the CDR3 reads CASSHDSGRLNTGELFF. For the CDR3, the DNA is TGCGCCAGCAGCCATGATAGCGGGAGGCTGAACACCGGGGAGCTGTTTTTT.

This chain joins TRBV18 and TRBJ1-1; D possibly corresponds to TRBD1 (6 bases). CDR3 size: 13 residues. Per germline, CDR1 KGHSH and CDR2 LQKENI. Trimming took 5 bases from V and 5 from J, leaving 12 bases between them. The CDR3 loop is CASSTTGRTEAFF. The CDR3 DNA is TGTGCCAGCTCAACTACAGGGCGAACTGAAGCTTTCTTT.

This clonotype was detected a few times. V is TRBV11-2 and J is TRBJ2-3; 11 bases agree with TRBD2. Trimming took 6 bases from V and 2 from J; bases not matched to a gene: 7. This CDR3 is 16 amino acids long. Germline V gene lookup returns CDR1 SGHAT and CDR2 FQNNGV. In DNA form, the CDR3 reads TGTGCCAGCAGGCCCGGGACTAGCGGCTCCACAGATACGCAGTATTTT. Translated, it gives CASRPGTSGSTDTQYF.

J is TRBJ2-1 and V is TRBV14; TRBD1 matches 8 bases. The CDR3 is 13 residues long. V gave up 4 bases and J gave up 8 bases; unmatched junction bases: 4. The germline V gene has CDR1 SGHDN and CDR2 FVKESK. CDR3 coding DNA: TGTGCCAGCAGCCGTGTGACAGGGGATGAGCAGTTCTTC. Protein sequence: CASSRVTGDEQFF.

The chain has TRBV7-6 and TRBJ2-1, with unresolved D. The CDR3 length is 17 residues. Trimming cost V 3 bases and J 2 bases, with 17 bases left between them. Germline V CDR1 and CDR2: SGHVS, FNYEAQ. CDR3 sequence reads: CASSLRSNHIPYNEQFF. In DNA form, the CDR3 reads TGTGCCAGCAGCTTGCGGTCGAACCATATCCCCTACAATGAGCAGTTCTTC.

The chain has TRBV20-1 and TRBJ1-6, with TRBD1 matching over 10 bases. With 3 bases clipped from V and 0 bases from J, the junction kept 8 bases outside the gene matches. The length of the CDR3 is 18 residues. The germline gives CDR1 DFQATT, CDR2 SNEGSKA (reference sequence). The CDR3 loop is CSASRGTGVSSYNSPLHF. CDR3 DNA sequence: TGCAGTGCTAGTCGCGGGACAGGGGTGAGCTCCTATAATTCACCCCTCCACTTT.

This clonotype turned up a few times. This sequence joins TRBV7-2 and TRBJ1-2; D is ambiguous. This CDR3 region has 13 residues. The germline V gene encodes CDR1 SGHTA and CDR2 FQGNSA. V shed 1 base and J shed 7 bases, with 10 bases lying between them. The CDR3 sequence is CASSLDGGSGYTF. Written as DNA, the CDR3 is TGTGCCAGCAGCTTAGACGGAGGGAGTGGCTACACCTTC.

This chain uses TRBV7-2 with TRBJ2-3; 12 bases align to TRBD2. The CDR3 runs to 17 residues. CDR1 is SGHTA and CDR2 is FQGNSA in the germline V gene. Trimming took 1 base from V and 3 from J; bases not matched to a gene: 5. The CDR3: CASSLVGLAGFTDTQYF. As DNA, the CDR3 is TGTGCCAGCAGCTTAGTAGGACTAGCGGGGTTTACAGATACGCAGTATTTT.

The V call is TRBV6-6, the J call TRBJ1-5; D remains ambiguous. CDR3 length: 13 residues. Per the germline V gene, CDR1 is MNHNY and CDR2 is SVGAGI (reference sequence). Trimming left V 2 bases short and J 7 bases short, with 9 bases between. CDR3 loop: CASSYGAEQPQHF. The CDR3 nucleotides read TGTGCCAGCAGTTACGGAGCCGAACAGCCCCAGCATTTT.

This clonotype was detected only a few times. The CDR3 DNA is TGTGCCAGCAGTTCCCTTGACGGGAACACTGAAGCTTTCTTT. This translates into CASSSLDGNTEAFF. The chain carries TRBV12-3 or TRBV12-4 and TRBJ1-1; D call uncertain. The CDR3 consists of 14 residues. With 4 bases removed from V and 1 base from J, the gap between germline ends came to 10 bases.

J is TRBJ2-1 and V is TRBV7-2; D uncertain. CDR3 length equals 13 residues. CDR1 and CDR2 (germline): SGHTA, FQGNSA. Trimming cost V 3 bases and J 6 bases, with 9 bases left between them. The CDR3 loop reads CASSFGGINEQFF. In DNA, the CDR3 is TGTGCCAGCAGCTTTGGTGGGATCAATGAGCAGTTCTTC.

This clonotype was detected a few times. One end of the junction varies from germline; a read error may be responsible. The CDR3 DNA reads TGTGCCAGCAGCTCTCACGGGGACAGCCCTCAAGGGACCCAGTACTTC. Protein product: CASSSHGDSPQGTQYF. V usage is TRBV7-2 and J usage is TRBJ2-5, with 7 bases identical to TRBD1. Germline lookup yields CDR1 SGHTA and CDR2 FQGNSA. This CDR3 contains 16 residues.

V and J are TRBV7-2 and TRBJ1-3, with D unclear. Per the germline V gene, CDR1 is SGHTA and CDR2 is FQGNSA. The germline V and J ends were trimmed by 6 bases and 0 bases, with 9 bases remaining between them. This CDR3 contains 14 residues. The CDR3 is CASRFRASGNTIYF. CDR3 DNA sequence: TGTGCCAGCAGGTTCCGGGCCTCTGGAAACACCATATATTTT.

V usage is TRBV7-9 and J usage is TRBJ2-1; 7 positions agree with TRBD2. V lost 5 bases to trimming and J lost 2 bases; unmatched junction nucleotides: 9. The CDR3 spans 16 residues. Germline lookup yields CDR1 SEHNR and CDR2 FQNEAQ (reference sequence). CDR3 coding DNA: TGTGCCAGCAGCCCAACAGCGGGACCCACCTACAATGAGCAGTTCTTC. As protein: CASSPTAGPTYNEQFF.

This clonotype was seen at least ten times. V and J are TRBV7-2 and TRBJ1-5, with 9 bases matching TRBD1. J was trimmed by 7 bases and V by 1 base; bases with no gene match: 5. In germline, CDR1 is SGHTA, CDR2 FQGNSA. This CDR3 region has 15 residues. The CDR3 sequence is CASSLGGQGTQPQHF. The CDR3, as DNA: TGTGCCAGCAGCTTAGGGGGACAGGGCACCCAGCCCCAGCATTTT.

This chain links TRBV6-8 with TRBJ1-3; no definite D call. Germline loops: CDR1 MNHGY, CDR2 SAAAGT. V was shortened by 0 bases and J by 0 bases, with 9 bases between the two germline ends. This CDR3 has 16 residues. The CDR3, as DNA: TGTGCCAGCAGTTACTCGAGACTGAGCTCTGGAAACACCATATATTTT. It yields the protein CASSYSRLSSGNTIYF.

V gene TRBV29-1 combines with J gene TRBJ2-5; D remains unclear. The V and J ends lost 7 bases and 5 bases respectively, with 14 bases between them. CDR1 is SQVTM and CDR2 is ANQGSEA in the germline V gene. The CDR3 consists of 12 residues. This CDR3 reads CSGIPPSETQYF. The DNA for the CDR3 is TGCAGCGGGATCCCCCCATCGGAGACCCAGTACTTC.

By frequency in the sample, this clonotype is hyperexpanded (1% or more). The J gene is TRBJ1-6, the V gene TRBV7-9; D remains unclear. The V end was cut by 4 bases, the J end by 9 bases, with 22 bases between. The CDR3 length is 17 residues. Germline V CDR1 and CDR2: SEHNR, FQNEAQ (reference sequence). For the CDR3, the DNA is TGTGCCAGCAGCTCTCACGACTCACGAGGCTCGGGTTCACCCCTCCACTTT. It is translated as CASSSHDSRGSGSPLHF. The full variable domain, in which reference TRBV7-9 and TRBJ1-6 provide the parts outside the CDR3, is DTGVSQNPRHKITKRGQNVTFRCDPISEHNRLYWYRQTLGQGPEFLTYFQNEAQLEKSRLLSDRFSAERPKGSFSTLEIQRTEQGDSAMYLCASSSHDSRGSGSPLHFGNGTRLTVT.

The chain couples TRBV12-3 or TRBV12-4 to TRBJ1-1, with 7 bases that match TRBD1. The CDR3 covers 14 residues. The J segment lost 7 bases and the V segment lost 5 bases, leaving 10 bases of the junction unmatched. CDR3 nucleotide sequence: TGTGCCAGCAGTCGTACAGGGAGACAGGGTGAAGCTTTCTTT. Protein product: CASSRTGRQGEAFF.

This clonotype turned up a few times. The chain couples TRBV7-9 to TRBJ2-5, with D uncertain. The CDR3 is 15 amino acids. Trimming took 2 bases from V and 5 from J, leaving 15 bases between them. Germline V gene data show CDR1 as SEHNR and CDR2 as FQNEAQ (reference sequence). CDR3 residues: CASSLMHHVPETQYF. The CDR3 bases are TGTGCCAGCAGCTTAATGCATCATGTCCCCGAGACCCAGTACTTC.